Given below is one T cell receptor beta chain in context. As yet, its antigen is unknown. These data belong to a study of regulatory T cells. Germline V gene lookup returns CDR1 LNHDA and CDR2 SQIVND (reference sequence). Trimming removed 8 bases from V and 0 bases from J, with 12 bases in between. CDR3 length: 14 residues. Study-wide results and limits: In patients, unique TRB V-J pairs were restricted and V/J usage skewed, especially in Tregs. In CD3G-deficient patients, conventional CD4+ T cells were enriched for hydrophobic CDR3 residues at positions 6 and 7.

The primer mix had 52 TRBV and 13 TRBJ primers. The method was immunoSEQ multiplex PCR; TCRdb's version includes in-frame clones alone and lacks a portion of them. Among about 29,000 clones, just under 95% were seen once, and the ten largest hold around 1.5%. Every patient with CD3G deficiency had evidence of autoimmunity. CD4+ T cells were divided by sorting: CD25-high CD127-low Tregs, CD25-low CD127-high conventional cells. The sample was conventional CD4+ T cells sorted from blood. V usage is TRBV19 and J usage is TRBJ2-3; D gene ambiguous. The sequence was collected from a person in their late teens or twenties with CD3G deficiency. The CDR3 DNA sequence: TGTGCCAGTTCACTATCCTCTAGCACAGATACGCAGTATTTT. The encoded protein is CASSLSSSTDTQYF.